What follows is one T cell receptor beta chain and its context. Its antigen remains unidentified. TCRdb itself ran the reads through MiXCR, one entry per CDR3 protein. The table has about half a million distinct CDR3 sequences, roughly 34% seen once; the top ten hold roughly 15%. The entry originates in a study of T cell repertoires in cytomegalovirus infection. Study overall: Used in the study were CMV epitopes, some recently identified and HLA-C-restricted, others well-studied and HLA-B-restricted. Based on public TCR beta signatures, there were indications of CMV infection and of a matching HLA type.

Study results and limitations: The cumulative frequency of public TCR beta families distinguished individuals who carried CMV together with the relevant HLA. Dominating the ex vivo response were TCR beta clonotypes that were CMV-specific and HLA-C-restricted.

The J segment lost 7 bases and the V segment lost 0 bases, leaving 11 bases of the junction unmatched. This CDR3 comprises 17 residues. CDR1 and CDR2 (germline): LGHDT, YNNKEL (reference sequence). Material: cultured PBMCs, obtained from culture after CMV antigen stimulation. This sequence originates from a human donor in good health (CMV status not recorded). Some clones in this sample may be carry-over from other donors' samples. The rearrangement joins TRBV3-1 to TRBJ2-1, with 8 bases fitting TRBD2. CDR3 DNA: TGTGCCAGCAGCCAAGATCAAGGCGGGAGGTTCAGGAATGAGCAGTTCTTC. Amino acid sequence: CASSQDQGGRFRNEQFF.